This entry lists 2 T cell receptor beta chains sequenced from one sample in a study of T cell changes during pregnancy in multiple sclerosis. TCRdb's copy holds only in-frame clones and misses some; the assay was immunoSEQ multiplex PCR. Of some 49,000 clones listed, 92% were seen once; the top ten hold 0.3% to 0.45%. The sequencing here drew on CD4+ T cells from peripheral blood mononuclear cells, taken in the second trimester of pregnancy. The receptors stem from a female donor in good health, enrolled as a control in a pregnancy study.

The chain has TRBV4-2 and TRBJ1-1; 8 positions match TRBD1. This CDR3 is 13 amino acids long. With 1 base clipped from V and 10 bases from J, the junction kept 5 bases outside the gene matches. In germline, CDR1 is LGHNA, CDR2 YNFKEQ. CDR3 sequence reads: CASSQGQGAGAFF. DNA for the CDR3: TGTGCCAGCAGCCAAGGGCAGGGGGCCGGAGCTTTCTTT.

The V call is TRBV11-3, the J call TRBJ1-2; 7 nucleotides align to TRBD1. Trimming removed 4 bases from V and 0 bases from J; junction bases left unmatched: 2. The CDR3 contains 14 residues. Germline values: CDR1 SGHNT, CDR2 YENEEA. CDR3 nucleotides: TGTGCCAGCAGCTCAGGGGGGCCTAACTATGGCTACACCTTC. Its protein is CASSSGGPNYGYTF.